This T cell receptor beta chain stems from a study of blood T cell repertoires in COVID-19. Trimming removed 5 bases from V and 0 bases from J; junction bases left unmatched: 4. The CDR3 runs to 15 residues. Germline V CDR1 and CDR2: SNHLY, FYNNEI. TCRdb keeps only in-frame clones here, not all; method: immunoSEQ multiplex PCR. This repertoire shows roughly 100,000 clones, about 90% found once; its top ten account for over 5.5%. The rearrangement joins TRBV2 to TRBJ1-2; 9 bases match TRBD1. The receptor comes from a man between 18 and 29 years old with COVID-19, enrolled during active disease. Material for sequencing was peripheral blood. The CDR3 nucleotides read TGTGCCAGCAGTCGGGACAGGGCTTCTAACTATGGCTACACCTTC. It yields the protein CASSRDRASNYGYTF. Complete variable domain (other parts from reference TRBV2 and TRBJ1-2): EPEVTQTPSHQVTQMGQEVILRCVPISNHLYFYWYRQILGQKVEFLVSFYNNEISEKSEIFDDQFSVERPDGSNFTLKIRSTKLEDSAMYFCASSRDRASNYGYTFGSGTRLTVV.